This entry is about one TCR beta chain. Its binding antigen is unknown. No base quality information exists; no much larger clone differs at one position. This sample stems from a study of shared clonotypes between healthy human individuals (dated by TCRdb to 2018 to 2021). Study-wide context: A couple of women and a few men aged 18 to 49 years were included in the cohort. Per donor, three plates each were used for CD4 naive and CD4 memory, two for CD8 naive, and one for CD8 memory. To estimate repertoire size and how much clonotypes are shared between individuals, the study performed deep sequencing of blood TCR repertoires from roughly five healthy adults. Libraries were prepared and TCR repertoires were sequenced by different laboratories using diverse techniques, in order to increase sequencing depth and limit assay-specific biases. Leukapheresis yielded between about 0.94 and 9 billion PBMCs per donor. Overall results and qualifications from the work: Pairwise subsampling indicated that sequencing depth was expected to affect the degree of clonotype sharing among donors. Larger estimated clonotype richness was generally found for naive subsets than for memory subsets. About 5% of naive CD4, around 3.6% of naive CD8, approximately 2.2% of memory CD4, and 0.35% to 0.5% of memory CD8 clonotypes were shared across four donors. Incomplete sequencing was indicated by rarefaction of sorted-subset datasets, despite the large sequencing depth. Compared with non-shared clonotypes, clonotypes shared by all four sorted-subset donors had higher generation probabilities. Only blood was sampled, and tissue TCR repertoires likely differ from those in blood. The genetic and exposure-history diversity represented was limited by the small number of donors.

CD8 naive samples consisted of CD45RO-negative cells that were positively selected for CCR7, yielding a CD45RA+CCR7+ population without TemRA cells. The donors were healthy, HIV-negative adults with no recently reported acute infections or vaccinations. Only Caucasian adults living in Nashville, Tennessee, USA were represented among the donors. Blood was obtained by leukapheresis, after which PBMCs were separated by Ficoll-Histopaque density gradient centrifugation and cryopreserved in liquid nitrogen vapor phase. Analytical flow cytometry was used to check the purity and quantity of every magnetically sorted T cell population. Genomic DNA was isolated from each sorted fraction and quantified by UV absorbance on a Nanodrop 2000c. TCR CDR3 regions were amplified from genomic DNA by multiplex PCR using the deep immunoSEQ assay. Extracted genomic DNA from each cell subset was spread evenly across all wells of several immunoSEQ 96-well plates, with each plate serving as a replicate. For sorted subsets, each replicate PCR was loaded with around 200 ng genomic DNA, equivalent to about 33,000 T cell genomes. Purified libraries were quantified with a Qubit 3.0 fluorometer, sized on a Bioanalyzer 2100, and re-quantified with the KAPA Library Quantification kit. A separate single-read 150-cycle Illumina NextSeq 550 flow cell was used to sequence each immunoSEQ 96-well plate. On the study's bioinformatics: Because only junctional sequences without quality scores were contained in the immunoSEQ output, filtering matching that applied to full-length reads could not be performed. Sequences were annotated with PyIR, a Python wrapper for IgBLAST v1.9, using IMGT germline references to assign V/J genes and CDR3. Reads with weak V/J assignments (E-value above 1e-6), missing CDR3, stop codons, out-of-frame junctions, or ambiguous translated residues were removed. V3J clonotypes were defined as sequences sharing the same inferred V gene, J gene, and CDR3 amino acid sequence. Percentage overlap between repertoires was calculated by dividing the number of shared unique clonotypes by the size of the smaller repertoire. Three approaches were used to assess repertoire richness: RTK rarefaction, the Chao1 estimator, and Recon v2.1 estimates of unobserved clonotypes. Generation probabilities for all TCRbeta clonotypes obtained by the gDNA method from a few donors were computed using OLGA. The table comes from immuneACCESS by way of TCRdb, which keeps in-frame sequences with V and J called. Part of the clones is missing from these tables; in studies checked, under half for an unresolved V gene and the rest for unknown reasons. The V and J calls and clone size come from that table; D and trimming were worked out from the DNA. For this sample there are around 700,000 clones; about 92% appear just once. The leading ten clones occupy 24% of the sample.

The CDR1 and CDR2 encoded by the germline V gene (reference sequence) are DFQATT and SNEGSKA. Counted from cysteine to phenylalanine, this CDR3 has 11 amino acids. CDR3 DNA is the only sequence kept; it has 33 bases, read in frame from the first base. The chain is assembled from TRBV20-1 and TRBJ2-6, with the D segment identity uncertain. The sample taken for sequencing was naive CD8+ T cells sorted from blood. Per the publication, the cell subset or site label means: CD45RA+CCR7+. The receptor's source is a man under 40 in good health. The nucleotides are TGCGCCGTAGCTGGGGCCAACGTCCTGACTTTC. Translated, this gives CAVAGANVLTF.